This note documents a single TCR beta chain sequence. The target antigen is unknown. Constant-region reverse primers amplified full-length variable regions, followed by semi-nested Nested Universal Primer A PCR. Using its own MiXCR run on the 5' RACE reads, TCRdb lists one record per CDR3 protein. In the table there are 40,000 to 55,000 distinct CDR3 sequences, about a fifth of which are singletons. The sorted Tregs were CD4+CD25+CD127-/low cells. Trimming stripped 6 bases from V and 9 bases from J, with 12 bases between. There are 12 residues in the CDR3. General study points: Whole repertoires were not studied in the larger cohort, only one V-J beta rearrangement. Tumor-infiltrating Treg TCR alpha and beta sequences overlapped most with tumor naive CD4+ T cells, then blood naive.

The sample consisted of Tregs sorted from a lymph node. The receptor was derived from a female donor with breast cancer. The V call is TRBV12-3 or TRBV12-4, the J call TRBJ2-1; D may be TRBD2 (6 bases). The CDR3 DNA reads TGTGCCAGCAGCATTAGGGGACTTGAGCAGTTCTTC. This codes for CASSIRGLEQFF.